This T cell receptor (beta chain) appears in the sequencing data of a study of T cells after yellow fever vaccination (dated by TCRdb to the late 2010s). Regarding the study in general: Libraries from fractions with low cell numbers were prepared with the SMART-Seq v4 Ultra Low Input RNA kit. Bulk TCR alpha and beta repertoires were sequenced longitudinally to track T-cell clones before and after primary and booster YFV17D yellow fever vaccination. The cohort comprised two healthy male donors, one aged 18 to 30 and one aged 30 to 40 years. Bulk PBMC replicates and cell subsets were isolated from blood drawn at multiple timepoints before and after both primary and secondary immunization.

The V and J ends are trimmed by 3 bases and 0 bases, leaving 9 bases between them. The CDR3 has 15 amino acids, counting the end cysteine and phenylalanine. Only the CDR3 DNA is retained, 45 bases long and in frame from the first base. CDR1 LGHNA and CDR2 YSLEER were looked up in the germline V gene. Synthesis of TCR cDNA relied on 5'RACE template switching, a step that introduced a universal primer site along with unique molecular identifiers. cDNA synthesis was primed from both the TCR alpha and TCR beta constant segments. Two PCR steps were used to amplify libraries, with sample barcodes and sequencing adapters being added in the second step. Sequencing of libraries was performed on Illumina HiSeq 2500 (2x100 bp) or NovaSeq (2x150 bp). As for the authors' bioinformatics: Demultiplexing of reads and collapsing into UMI consensus sequences were performed with MIGEC, and V(D)J alignment was carried out with MiXCR. Vaccine-responding clonotypes were defined with edgeR using replicate PBMC samples, requiring FDR below 0.01 and a log2 fold change above 5 up to day 15. CD4 or CD8 identity was assigned to each bulk clonotype according to whether the clonotype was present at higher abundance in the sequenced CD4 repertoire or the sequenced CD8 repertoire. TCRdb trimmed public reads at Q25 via fastp, called clones via MiXCR and kept in-frame beta chains. Rows merge per CDR3 protein into single entries with the most common DNA and genes. TCRdb's processing, not the authors', yielded these V and J calls. Across this sample there are a few hundred thousand distinct CDR3 sequences, with 13% seen only once. The ten most abundant clones make up about 0.51% of the sample.

Notes on this clonotype: No cognate antigen has been identified for it. Base qualities were left out, and no much larger clone turns up one base away.

The sample's treatment or condition label, decoded: live attenuated yellow fever vaccine strain. PBMCs were isolated from peripheral blood using a standard Ficoll-Paque protocol. Dynabeads CD4 and CD8 positive selection kits were used to isolate CD4 and CD8 T-cell fractions. TriZol was used to extract RNA from bulk PBMCs, CD4 and CD8 fractions, and dextramer-positive and dextramer-negative fractions. Summary of the overall study and its limitations: Because abundant contaminating clonotypes from the bulk population could be contained in FACS-sorted repertoires, computational filtering was required. After the booster, most clones that had expanded after primary vaccination were detected again (around 97% of CD4 and roughly 86% of CD8), suggesting broad maintenance of memory. Compared with the primary T-cell response, the secondary T-cell response was faster but weaker, reaching its peak on day 5 rather than on day 15. A small fraction of clonotypes appeared in both the CD4 and CD8 compartments, likely as a result of convergent recombination. Because only a couple of donors were included in the study, the extent to which the findings can be generalized is limited.

This sample comprised CD4+ T cells sorted from PBMCs, obtained 45 days after the yellow fever booster vaccination. The sequence came from a man aged 30 to 39 who received the YFV17D yellow fever vaccine. The rearrangement combines TRBV4-3 with TRBJ2-4; the D gene is perhaps TRBD2, from 5 matching bases. This receptor carries the CDR3 CASSQSGLAKNIQYF. The sequenced DNA: TGCGCCAGCAGCCAGTCCGGACTAGCCAAAAACATTCAGTACTTC.